Below are 30 T cell receptor beta chains sequenced from a single sample in a study of T cells in Graves' hyperthyroidism and ophthalmopathy. What was amplified from RNA transcripts were TCR beta CDR3 regions. HTBI primers were the set used in a first-round RT-PCR of the TCR CDR3. TCRdb redid the calling of the multiplex PCR reads with MiXCR, one entry per CDR3 protein. The data hold about 480,000 distinct CDR3 sequences, with about 20% observed a single time. Sequencing was done on a sample of blood. These receptors all stem from a woman aged 65 to 85 with Graves' ophthalmopathy.

J is TRBJ2-1 and V is TRBV3-1; no firm D call. V gave up 0 bases and J gave up 10 bases, with 22 bases separating them. Germline CDR1 reads LGHDT; CDR2 reads YNNKEL (reference sequence). This CDR3 is 17 amino acids long. The CDR3 is CASSQDYPPTVSREQFF. The CDR3 region has the DNA TGTGCCAGCAGCCAAGATTATCCCCCGACTGTTAGTCGGGAGCAGTTCTTC.

The chain employs TRBV29-1 and TRBJ2-3; D ambiguous. The CDR3 contains 14 residues. V was clipped by 5 bases and J by 1 base, with 13 bases between them. Germline CDR1 and CDR2: SQVTM and ANQGSEA. CDR3 protein: CSVPRVLGTDTQYF. The CDR3 DNA reads TGCAGCGTTCCACGGGTATTAGGCACAGATACGCAGTATTTT.

At least ten counts were recorded for this clonotype. The chain employs TRBV2 and TRBJ2-5, with 7 bases identical to TRBD1. Germline CDR1 SNHLY, CDR2 FYNNEI. The CDR3 runs to 17 residues. V shed 2 bases, J shed 6 bases, and the junction held 15 bases outside the gene matches. CDR3 protein: CASSEKGVTGYEKTQYF. The CDR3 nucleotides are TGTGCCAGCAGTGAAAAGGGGGTGACAGGGTATGAGAAGACCCAGTACTTC.

This clonotype turned up a few times. This chain links TRBV19 with TRBJ1-5; TRBD1 agrees at 9 bases. The germline V gene has CDR1 LNHDA and CDR2 SQIVND (reference sequence). The CDR3 is 14 residues long. Trimming at V came to 7 bases and at J to 4 bases, leaving 5 bases not matched to a gene. The CDR3 nucleotides read TGTGCCAGTAAAGGGACAGGGAATAATCAGCCCCAGCATTTT. As protein: CASKGTGNNQPQHF.

The chain's CDR3 is CASSILKRRDTQYF. The CDR3 nucleotides are TGTGCCAGCAGTATCCTAAAGCGGAGAGATACGCAGTATTTT. The chain combines TRBV7-2 with TRBJ2-3; D is perhaps TRBD2 (5 bases). Germline V gene lookup returns CDR1 SGHTA and CDR2 FQGNSA. CDR3 length: 14 residues. V was pared by 6 bases and J by 5 bases, with 15 bases between.

In its sample, this clonotype was seen a few times. The chain carries TRBV5-1 and TRBJ2-2; 9 bases are shared with TRBD2. In germline, CDR1 is SGHRS, CDR2 YFSETQ. The CDR3 runs 16 residues. Trimming cost V 4 bases and J 0 bases; bases outside gene matches: 4. The CDR3 loop reads CASSLGLAANTGELFF. The CDR3 bases are TGCGCCAGCAGCCTGGGACTAGCAGCGAACACCGGGGAGCTGTTTTTT.

This clonotype was observed at least ten times. The J gene is TRBJ2-1, the V gene TRBV5-4; D is unresolved. With 1 base removed from V and 2 bases from J, the gap between germline ends came to 10 bases. Germline assignment: CDR1 SGHNT and CDR2 YYREEE (reference sequence). CDR3 length: 15 residues. This CDR3 is CASSLTADPYNEQFF. The CDR3 nucleotides read TGTGCCAGCAGCTTGACGGCAGATCCCTACAATGAGCAGTTCTTC.

Comment on this clonotype: The junction and the germline gene differ at one end; a read error may be behind it. The V and J genes are TRBV7-7 and TRBJ2-7; D gene uncertain. This CDR3 has 16 amino acids. CDR1 and CDR2 from the germline V gene are SSHAT and FNYEAQ (reference sequence). The CDR3 nucleotides read TGTGCTAGCAGCTTAGACCGAGAGTCTGTGCTCTGCGAGCAGTACTTC. Translating it yields CASSLDRESVLCEQYF.

This chain uses TRBV5-1 with TRBJ1-1, with a weak D call TRBD1 (6 bases). The CDR3 runs to 14 residues. With 4 bases removed from V and 3 bases from J, the gap between germline ends came to 13 bases. Germline CDR1 and CDR2: SGHRS and YFSETQ. DNA of the CDR3: TGCGCCAGCAGCCAACTAGGGGGAGACACTGAAGCTTTCTTT. This codes for CASSQLGGDTEAFF.

J is TRBJ2-3 and V is TRBV6-2 or TRBV6-3, with TRBD2 identical over 8 bases. Losses at the gene ends were 4 bases for V and 0 bases for J; bases not matched to a gene: 6. The CDR3 contains 16 residues. CDR1 and CDR2 from the germline V gene are MNHEY and SVGEGT. The CDR3: CASSFTERESTDTQYF. CDR3 bases: TGTGCCAGCAGTTTTACTGAGCGGGAGAGCACAGATACGCAGTATTTT.

This clonotype has at least ten counts. The CDR3, as DNA: TGTGCCAGCAGTGAAAATCAGGGGGAAGGCTACGAGCAGTACTTC. Amino acid sequence: CASSENQGEGYEQYF. The V call is TRBV2, the J call TRBJ2-7, with TRBD1 matching over 7 bases. This CDR3 region has 15 residues. V lost 2 bases, J lost 3 bases, and 7 bases stayed unmatched. From germline, CDR1 is SNHLY and CDR2 FYNNEI.

The table lists this clonotype with a few counts. V usage is TRBV7-9 and J usage is TRBJ1-2; D is undetermined. V was clipped by 2 bases and J by 9 bases, with 19 bases between them. CDR1 and CDR2 (germline): SEHNR, FQNEAQ (reference sequence). This CDR3 has 15 residues. The CDR3 nucleotides are TGTGCCAGCAGCTTATCTCTCCTAACACACTTTAGCTACACCTTC. This sequence encodes CASSLSLLTHFSYTF.

The CDR3 region is CSVRDRGNTGELFF. DNA for the CDR3: TGCAGCGTTAGAGACAGGGGTAACACCGGGGAGCTGTTTTTT. The J gene is TRBJ2-2, the V gene TRBV29-1, with 8 bases fitting TRBD1. This CDR3 is built from 14 residues. Looked up from germline, CDR1 is SQVTM and CDR2 is ANQGSEA. The V and J ends lost 5 bases and 2 bases, in that order; junction bases with no gene match: 4.

This clonotype has more than one count but fewer than ten. The chain is built from TRBV9 and TRBJ2-1; 8 positions match TRBD2. Germline CDR1 reads SGDLS; CDR2 reads YYNGEE. The CDR3 totals 17 residues. J gave up 8 bases and V 4 bases, and 17 bases lay outside the gene matches. This chain's CDR3 is CASSLNWQRESLDEQFF. CDR3 bases: TGTGCCAGCAGCCTAAATTGGCAGCGGGAGTCGTTGGATGAGCAGTTCTTC.

This clonotype occurred once. A read error may account for a junction end that differs from germline. The rearrangement links TRBV20-1 to TRBJ1-4, with 9 nucleotides matching TRBD1. Germline assignment: CDR1 DFQATT and CDR2 SNEGSKA (reference sequence). The CDR3 loop spans 16 amino acids. In nucleotides, the CDR3 is TGCGGTGCTAGACCTCGGACAGGGGCAGGCGGGGAAAAACTGTTTTTT. Its translation is CGARPRTGAGGEKLFF.

This chain uses TRBV5-1 with TRBJ2-1; D not certain. The CDR3 extends over 16 amino acids. CDR1 is SGHRS and CDR2 is YFSETQ in the germline V gene. V was pared by 0 bases and J by 5 bases, with 15 bases between. The CDR3 DNA sequence: TGCGCCAGCAGCTTGGCCAACCCTCTAGGTAACAATGAGCAGTTCTTC. This translates into CASSLANPLGNNEQFF.

The V gene is TRBV3-1, the J gene TRBJ2-1, with 12 bases identical to TRBD2. The CDR3 extends over 15 amino acids. Germline CDR1 is LGHDT and CDR2 is YNNKEL (reference sequence). J lost 5 bases, V lost 2 bases, and 1 base had no gene match. The CDR3 loop reads CASSQPSGRDNEQFF. The CDR3 region has the DNA TGTGCCAGCAGCCAACCTAGCGGGAGGGACAATGAGCAGTTCTTC.

The chain uses TRBV12-3 or TRBV12-4 and TRBJ2-1; D call uncertain. The CDR3 covers 14 residues. The V end was cut by 6 bases, the J end by 1 base, with 10 bases between. The CDR3 sequence is CASRRLDSYNEQFF. CDR3 sequence (DNA): TGTGCCAGCAGACGGCTAGATTCCTACAATGAGCAGTTCTTC.

This clonotype occurred a few times. The chain uses TRBV6-1 and TRBJ1-1, with D possibly TRBD1 on 6 matching bases. The germline gives CDR1 MNHNS, CDR2 SASEGT. With 6 bases removed from V and 4 bases from J, the gap between germline ends came to 15 bases. The CDR3 contains 14 residues. The CDR3 spells CASRGGARSTEAFF. The CDR3, as DNA: TGTGCCAGCAGAGGGGGGGCGCGAAGCACTGAAGCTTTCTTT.

This clonotype was counted a few times. The V call is TRBV20-1, the J call TRBJ2-1; 9 nucleotides align to TRBD2. V trimming: 6 bases; J trimming: 2 bases; junction bases outside the gene matches: 8. Germline-derived CDR1 and CDR2 are DFQATT and SNEGSKA (reference sequence). The length of the CDR3 is 15 residues. CDR3 residues: CSALSGSTAYNEQFF. CDR3 bases: TGCAGTGCACTTAGCGGGAGTACAGCCTACAATGAGCAGTTCTTC.

J is TRBJ2-3 and V is TRBV10-3; D is possibly TRBD1 (5 bases). Germline V gene lookup returns CDR1 ENHRY and CDR2 SYGVKD. The CDR3 contains 13 residues. Trimming took off 7 bases at V and 2 bases at J, with 10 bases between the two ends. CDR3 residues: CAITGHNTDTQYF. The CDR3 DNA sequence: TGTGCCATCACCGGACACAACACAGATACGCAGTATTTT.

The chain joins TRBV29-1 to TRBJ1-3, with 7 positions matching TRBD1. Germline V gives CDR1 SQVTM, CDR2 ANQGSEA. This CDR3 is built from 13 residues. V lost 7 bases to trimming and J lost 4 bases; unmatched junction nucleotides: 7. The CDR3 region is CSATTGSGNTIYF. In nucleotides, the CDR3 is TGCAGCGCCACGACAGGGTCGGGAAACACCATATATTTT.

The J gene is TRBJ1-1, the V gene TRBV20-1; 10 bases are a match to TRBD1. This CDR3 spans 12 amino acids. Germline V gives CDR1 DFQATT, CDR2 SNEGSKA (reference sequence). V trimming: 5 bases; J trimming: 8 bases; junction bases outside the gene matches: 5. The CDR3 DNA reads TGCAGTGCTTCCCGGGACAGGGGAGAAGCTTTCTTT. Translating it yields CSASRDRGEAFF.

The CDR3 coding sequence is TGTGCCACCAGCAGAGTCGGGAGTGGTAATACGCAGTATTTT. It specifies CATSRVGSGNTQYF. The genes are TRBV15 and TRBJ2-3; possible D gene TRBD2, 6 bases. CDR1 is LNHNV and CDR2 is YYDKDF in the germline V gene (reference sequence). V lost 1 base, J lost 7 bases, and 12 bases lay in between. This CDR3 has 14 amino acids.

This clonotype appeared many times. The chain combines TRBV29-1 with TRBJ2-5; 7 bases line up with TRBD1. The CDR3 length is 15 residues. Germline CDR1 SQVTM, CDR2 ANQGSEA. The junction had 10 bases not matched to a gene; V was cut back by 1 base and J by 5 bases. CDR3: CSVEVEGAGWETQYF. The CDR3, as DNA: TGCAGCGTTGAAGTTGAGGGGGCCGGATGGGAGACCCAGTACTTC.

Ten or more counts support this clonotype. The rearrangement links TRBV3-1 to TRBJ2-7, with D possibly being TRBD2 (5 bases). Per germline, CDR1 LGHDT and CDR2 YNNKEL (reference sequence). CDR3 size: 14 residues. Trimming stripped 4 bases from V and 3 bases from J, with 13 bases between. CDR3 region: CASSPSPEGYEQYF. The CDR3 DNA sequence: TGTGCCAGCAGCCCCTCACCTGAGGGCTACGAGCAGTACTTC.

Points on this clonotype: Germline and junction disagree at one end, which may indicate a read error. V is TRBV14 and J is TRBJ2-5; D is perhaps TRBD1 or TRBD2 (6 bases each). This CDR3 region has 15 residues. The germline CDR1 and CDR2 sequences are SGHDN and FVKESK. The CDR3 DNA reads TGTGCCAGCAGCACCCGTCTGGGGGGACAAGAGACCCGGTACTTC. It encodes CASSTRLGGQETRYF.

At least ten counts were recorded for this clonotype. The J gene is TRBJ1-1, the V gene TRBV3-1, with D hard to call. V lost 3 bases, J lost 0 bases, and 11 bases lay in between. In germline, CDR1 is LGHDT, CDR2 YNNKEL (reference sequence). The CDR3 extends over 15 amino acids. The DNA for the CDR3 is TGTGCCAGCAGCCAGGTAACGGGAGTGAACACTGAAGCTTTCTTT. Translating gives CASSQVTGVNTEAFF.

This clonotype was picked up many times. The chain carries TRBV2 and TRBJ1-1, with 7 bases aligning to TRBD1. J lost 10 bases, V lost 6 bases, and 17 bases had no gene match. The germline V gene has CDR1 SNHLY and CDR2 FYNNEI. This CDR3 region has 15 residues. This CDR3 reads CASRPQVGVGTAAFF. The CDR3, as DNA: TGTGCCAGCAGACCTCAGGTCGGGGTCGGGACAGCAGCTTTCTTT.

The table lists this clonotype with many counts. The chain has TRBV11-2 and TRBJ2-3; D may be TRBD1 (6 bases). CDR1 is SGHAT, CDR2 FQNNGV, per germline. This CDR3 is 15 amino acids long. The V gene lost 7 bases and the J gene lost 0 bases, with 14 bases spanning the gap. The CDR3 DNA is TGTGCCAGCAACCATCTGGGGGCTAGCACAGATACGCAGTATTTT. Protein product: CASNHLGASTDTQYF.